A single sample gave rise to the 29 T cell receptor beta chains below, sequenced in a study of blood T cells in healthy people across ages. A J-beta primer mix and a sample-barcoded 5' primer were used in a second PCR of roughly 7 to 12 cycles. Via MiXCR, TCRdb re-called the 5' RACE reads, giving one row per CDR3 protein. The data contain about 1,800,000 distinct CDR3 sequences, roughly 30% of them singletons. The sample was blood. These receptor sequences come from a woman aged 30 to 39 in good health.

The V call is TRBV5-1, the J call TRBJ2-1, with TRBD2 matching over 8 bases. CDR1 SGHRS and CDR2 YFSETQ come from the germline V gene. The CDR3 totals 14 residues. The V segment lost 4 bases and the J segment 9 bases; nucleotides outside the gene matches: 9. CDR3 protein: CASSVRSGGREQFF. CDR3 nucleotides: TGCGCCAGCAGCGTGCGGTCGGGGGGGCGTGAGCAGTTCTTC.

Worth noting for this clonotype: Germline is not matched at one junction end, which may reflect a read error. This sequence joins TRBV5-5 and TRBJ1-1, with TRBD1 matching over 7 bases. There are 16 residues in the CDR3. The germline CDR1 and CDR2 sequences are SGHKS and YYEKEE (reference sequence). This CDR3 is CASSLDREGLNTEAFF. The CDR3 DNA reads as TGTGCCAGCAGCTTAGACAGGGAGGGGCTGAACACCGAAGCTTTCTTT.

This clonotype came up a few times. This chain joins TRBV19 and TRBJ1-2, with 7 bases aligning to TRBD1. Germline V gives CDR1 LNHDA, CDR2 SQIVND (reference sequence). V lost 6 bases and J lost 4; bases outside the gene matches: 8. The CDR3 is 14 amino acids. CDR3 amino acids: CASRSTGSVYGYTF. CDR3 coding DNA: TGTGCCAGTAGATCGACAGGGTCGGTCTATGGCTACACCTTC.

About this clonotype: One end of the junction is discordant with germline, which a read error may explain. This chain links TRBV5-5 with TRBJ2-1; 7 bases are a match to TRBD1. Germline-derived CDR1 and CDR2 are SGHKS and YYEKEE (reference sequence). The CDR3 spans 13 residues. CDR3 nucleotide sequence: TGTGCCAACAGCGCGCAGGGGGTCAATGAGCAGTTCTTC. Translation: CANSAQGVNEQFF.

Points on this clonotype: The junction and the germline gene differ at one end; a read error may be behind it. The chain combines TRBV7-2 with TRBJ2-1, with D tentatively TRBD1 (5 bases). The CDR3 runs to 16 residues. The germline V gene has CDR1 SGHTA and CDR2 FQGNSA. The CDR3 region has the DNA TGTGCCTGCAGCGTTCGATTGGGGCTCTCCTACAATGAGCAGTTCTTC. Its protein is CACSVRLGLSYNEQFF.

As for this clonotype: A read error may account for a junction end that differs from germline. The chain couples TRBV14 to TRBJ2-7; no clear D. Germline V gives CDR1 SGHDN, CDR2 FVKESK. The length of the CDR3 is 14 residues. CDR3 in DNA: TGTGCCGGCAGCCAGCTCATGGACTCCTACGAGCAGTACTTC. Residues: CAGSQLMDSYEQYF.

The chain joins TRBV2 to TRBJ2-7; D is undetermined. The J call is doubtful: the DNA matches TRBJ2-5 better. This CDR3 has 14 amino acids. CDR1 is SNHLY, CDR2 FYNNEI, per germline. CDR3 DNA sequence: TGTGCCAGCAGCGCCATGACCCGTATGGGGACCCAGTACTTC. This codes for CASSAMTRMGTQYF.

This clonotype was counted only a few times. The chain couples TRBV5-1 to TRBJ2-5; 10 bases line up with TRBD2. The CDR3 spans 16 residues. The V gene's germline CDR1 is SGHRS and CDR2 YFSETQ. V lost 4 bases to trimming and J lost 2 bases; unmatched junction nucleotides: 8. For the CDR3, the DNA is TGCGCCAGCAGCCCGACCCCGGGACTAGCGCAAGAGACCCAGTACTTC. Its translation: CASSPTPGLAQETQYF.

CDR3 sequence reads: CASSLSLAPYEQYF. The CDR3 DNA reads as TGTGCCAGCAGCTTAAGCCTAGCTCCCTACGAGCAGTACTTC. The chain recombines TRBV7-9 with TRBJ2-7; tentative D call: TRBD2 (5 bases). V was cut by 2 bases and J by 2 bases, with 10 bases left in between. The CDR3 sequence is 14 residues long. Germline V gene data show CDR1 as SEHNR and CDR2 as FQNEAQ (reference sequence).

This clonotype was counted ten times or more. This chain links TRBV6-5 with TRBJ2-7; the D is unclear. The CDR3 spans 15 residues. Trimming cost V 0 bases and J 5 bases, with 14 bases left between them. Germline V CDR1 and CDR2: MNHEY, SVGAGI. This chain's CDR3 is CASSYSTDRTHEQYF. In DNA, the CDR3 is TGTGCCAGCAGTTACTCGACCGACCGGACCCACGAGCAGTACTTC.

The chain uses TRBV13 and TRBJ2-7, with TRBD2 as a possible D gene (6 bases). The V and J ends lost 8 bases and 2 bases respectively, with 13 bases between them. The V gene's germline CDR1 is PRHDT and CDR2 FYEKMQ (reference sequence). The CDR3 contains 13 residues. The CDR3 protein is CASGRHGAYEQYF. DNA of the CDR3: TGTGCCAGCGGGAGGCACGGTGCCTACGAGCAGTACTTC.

This clonotype was observed at least ten times. V usage is TRBV7-8 and J usage is TRBJ1-2; TRBD1 agrees at 10 bases. The CDR3 covers 16 residues. Germline trimming cut 0 bases from V and 6 bases from J; bases unmatched to any gene: 7. Germline V gene lookup returns CDR1 SGHVS and CDR2 FQNEAQ. DNA for the CDR3: TGTGCCAGCAGCTTAGCGTCCGGGACAGGGGTGAATGGCTACACCTTC. Translated, it gives CASSLASGTGVNGYTF.

The chain uses TRBV20-1 and TRBJ1-2, with a weak D call TRBD1 (5 bases). CDR1 is DFQATT, CDR2 SNEGSKA, per germline (reference sequence). V was pared by 3 bases and J by 10 bases, with 15 bases between. The CDR3 runs to 12 residues. The CDR3 region is CSARWGARDYTF. CDR3 bases: TGCAGTGCTAGGTGGGGCGCTAGGGACTACACCTTC.

This clonotype was seen more than once but under ten times. The chain recombines TRBV10-3 with TRBJ2-3; TRBD2 agrees at 7 bases. V shed 8 bases and J 6 bases; nucleotides not matched to a gene: 8. The germline V gene encodes CDR1 ENHRY and CDR2 SYGVKD. The CDR3 is 13 residues long. The CDR3 spells CAIGGGLRDTQYF. DNA for the CDR3: TGTGCCATCGGGGGAGGGCTTAGGGATACGCAGTATTTT.

V usage is TRBV15 and J usage is TRBJ2-5; 8 nucleotides match TRBD1. The J call may be faulty, since TRBJ2-7 better matches the DNA end. Germline values: CDR1 LNHNV, CDR2 YYDKDF (reference sequence). This CDR3 region has 14 residues. Here the CDR3 reads CATSAGQGAYEQYF. The CDR3 coding sequence is TGTGCCACCAGCGCCGGACAGGGAGCCTACGAGCAGTACTTC.

In this sample, this clonotype turned up a few times. The chain recombines TRBV28 with TRBJ1-1; perhaps TRBD1 as D (6 bases). The CDR3 has 16 amino acids. Between the trimmed V and J ends, which lost 6 bases and 0 bases, there was a span of 17 bases. Germline-derived CDR1 and CDR2 are MDHEN and SYDVKM. In DNA, the CDR3 is TGTGCCAGCAGAACCACGGACAGTTTCGTGAACACTGAAGCTTTCTTT. This gives the protein CASRTTDSFVNTEAFF.

This chain connects TRBV12-3 or TRBV12-4 to TRBJ2-2; D not resolved. Between the trimmed V and J ends, which lost 1 base and 0 bases, there was a span of 3 bases. The CDR3 runs to 14 residues. This chain's CDR3 is CASSLDANTGELFF. For the CDR3, the DNA is TGTGCCAGCAGTTTAGACGCGAACACCGGGGAGCTGTTTTTT.

V and J are TRBV25-1 and TRBJ1-2, with D tentatively TRBD1 (6 bases). The germline V gene has CDR1 MGHDK and CDR2 SYGVNS. Trimming removed 6 bases from V and 8 bases from J, with 10 bases in between. The CDR3 covers 11 residues. CDR3 sequence: CASRGGPGYTF. CDR3 nucleotides: TGTGCCAGCAGAGGGGGACCGGGCTACACCTTC.

The V and J genes are TRBV6-6 and TRBJ2-5, with 10 nucleotides matching TRBD2. This CDR3 spans 17 amino acids. CDR1 is MNHNY, CDR2 SVGAGI, per germline (reference sequence). Trimming cost V 7 bases and J 11 bases; bases outside gene matches: 22. This CDR3 is CASTETASGSWGNEQYF. CDR3 coding DNA: TGTGCCAGCACCGAGACTGCTAGCGGGAGTTGGGGCAATGAGCAGTACTTC.

The gene calls are TRBV7-2 and TRBJ2-5; D is uncertain. V lost 1 base to trimming and J lost 6 bases, with 9 bases between them. Germline-derived CDR1 and CDR2 are SGHTA and FQGNSA. CDR3 length: 13 amino acids. CDR3 coding DNA: TGTGCCAGCAGCTTAGAATCTGAACAGACCCAGTACTTC. It encodes CASSLESEQTQYF.

The chain joins TRBV7-8 to TRBJ2-7; weak D call: TRBD2 (5 bases). V lost 1 base and J lost 5, with 15 bases in between. CDR3 length: 15 residues. Germline CDR1 SGHVS, CDR2 FQNEAQ. In DNA form, the CDR3 reads TGTGCCAGCAGCTTAGGCGGGTTCCAAGAACACGAGCAGTACTTC. As protein: CASSLGGFQEHEQYF.

The V and J genes are TRBV20-1 and TRBJ2-7, with D possibly being TRBD1 (6 bases). The length of the CDR3 is 13 residues. Germline CDR1 DFQATT, CDR2 SNEGSKA (reference sequence). V was trimmed by 6 bases and J by 7 bases, leaving 19 bases between them. CDR3 in DNA: TGCAGTGCCACCACCGGGACAAAAGGAGAGCAGTACTTC. Its protein product is CSATTGTKGEQYF.

This clonotype was observed a few times. The J gene is TRBJ2-7, the V gene TRBV12-5; D call uncertain. Germline V lookup: CDR1 LGHNT, CDR2 FRNRAP. CDR3 size: 14 residues. V lost 6 bases to trimming and J lost 0 bases, with 12 bases between them. The CDR3 region is CASGIASGSYEQYF. Written as DNA, the CDR3 is TGTGCTAGTGGGATTGCTTCAGGCTCCTACGAGCAGTACTTC.

The V gene is TRBV6-6, the J gene TRBJ1-2; 10 positions agree with TRBD1. Germline V CDR1 and CDR2: MNHNY, SVGAGI (reference sequence). The CDR3 loop spans 14 amino acids. The trim removed 7 bases at V and 6 bases at J, leaving 8 bases unmatched. The CDR3 nucleotides are TGTGCCAGCAATTGGGTGGGGACAGGGGATGGCTACACCTTC. Amino acids: CASNWVGTGDGYTF.

The J gene is TRBJ1-1, the V gene TRBV6-5; weak D call: TRBD1 (5 bases). CDR1 and CDR2 from the germline V gene are MNHEY and SVGAGI. V dropped 6 bases and J dropped 0 bases, with 17 bases sitting between them. The CDR3 has 16 amino acids. The CDR3 DNA reads TGTGCCAGCAGACCCACGGGGGGAAGAATGAACACTGAAGCTTTCTTT. It encodes CASRPTGGRMNTEAFF.

This clonotype is a singleton in its sample. V and J are TRBV7-6 and TRBJ2-1; TRBD2 aligns across 8 bases. The CDR3 contains 16 residues. V shed 5 bases and J 3 bases; nucleotides not matched to a gene: 9. Looked up from germline, CDR1 is SGHVS and CDR2 is FNYEAQ. CDR3 DNA sequence: TGTGCCAGCAGCCCGACTGGCGGGAGGTTCTACAATGAGCAGTTCTTC. It is translated as CASSPTGGRFYNEQFF.

Comments on this clonotype: A much larger clone lies a single base off, so this may be a read error. This sequence joins TRBV6-5 and TRBJ2-1, with D maybe TRBD2 (6 bases). Trimming left V 2 bases short and J 10 bases short, with 15 bases between. Germline-derived CDR1 and CDR2 are MNHEY and SVGAGI. This CDR3 is 14 amino acids long. CDR3 nucleotide sequence: TGTGCCAGCAGTTACGGCGGGACCTCCTACGAGCAGTTCTTC. It specifies CASSYGGTSYEQFF.

A few counts support this clonotype. This sequence joins TRBV7-2 and TRBJ2-5, with TRBD2 identical over 15 bases. Germline assignment: CDR1 SGHTA and CDR2 FQGNSA. After removal of 2 bases from V and 3 bases from J, the junction contained 10 bases not matched to a gene. The CDR3 runs to 19 residues. Here the CDR3 reads CASSLRGLAGGSGEETQYF. CDR3 sequence (DNA): TGTGCCAGCAGCTTAAGGGGACTAGCGGGGGGCTCTGGGGAAGAGACCCAGTACTTC.

This clonotype came up many times. The chain is built from TRBV11-2 and TRBJ2-7; either TRBD1 or TRBD2 may fit D (5 bases each). From germline, CDR1 is SGHAT and CDR2 FQNNGV. V dropped 4 bases and J dropped 0 bases, with 10 bases sitting between them. CDR3 length equals 14 residues. As DNA, the CDR3 is TGTGCCAGCAGCTACGGGACGCCCTCCTACGAGCAGTACTTC. Amino acid sequence: CASSYGTPSYEQYF.